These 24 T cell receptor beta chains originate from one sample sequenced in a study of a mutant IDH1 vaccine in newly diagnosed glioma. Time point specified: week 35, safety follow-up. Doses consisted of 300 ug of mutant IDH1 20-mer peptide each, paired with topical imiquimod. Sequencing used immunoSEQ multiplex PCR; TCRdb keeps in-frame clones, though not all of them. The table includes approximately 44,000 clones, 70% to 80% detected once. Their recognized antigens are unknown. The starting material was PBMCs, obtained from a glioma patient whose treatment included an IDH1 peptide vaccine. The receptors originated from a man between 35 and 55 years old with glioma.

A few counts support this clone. The CDR3 here is CASSDGGPTDTQYF. The CDR3 DNA sequence: TGTGCCAGCAGTGACGGGGGGCCAACAGATACGCAGTATTTT. This chain links TRBV6-4 with TRBJ2-3; D assignment may be TRBD1 or TRBD2 (6 bases each). The CDR3 consists of 14 residues. The germline V gene encodes CDR1 MRHNA and CDR2 SNTAGT. Trimming cost V 2 bases and J 3 bases, with 9 bases left between them.

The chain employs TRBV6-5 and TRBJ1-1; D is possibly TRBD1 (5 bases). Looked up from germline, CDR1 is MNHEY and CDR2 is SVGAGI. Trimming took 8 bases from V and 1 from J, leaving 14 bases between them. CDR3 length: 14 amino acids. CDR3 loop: CASVPGRANTEAFF. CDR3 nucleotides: TGTGCCAGCGTACCGGGACGAGCGAACACTGAAGCTTTCTTT.

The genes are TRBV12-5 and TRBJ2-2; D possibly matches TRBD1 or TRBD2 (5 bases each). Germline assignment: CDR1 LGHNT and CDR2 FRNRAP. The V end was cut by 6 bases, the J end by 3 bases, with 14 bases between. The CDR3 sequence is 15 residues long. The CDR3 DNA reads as TGTGCTAGTGGCTCGGGACCGTTGGACACCGGGGAGCTGTTTTTT. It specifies CASGSGPLDTGELFF. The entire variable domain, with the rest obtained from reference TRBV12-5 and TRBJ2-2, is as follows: DARVTQTPRHKVTEMGQEVTMRCQPILGHNTVFWYRQTMMQGLELLAYFRNRAPLDDSGMPKDRFSAEMPDATLATLKIQPSEPRDSAVYFCASGSGPLDTGELFFGEGSRLTVL.

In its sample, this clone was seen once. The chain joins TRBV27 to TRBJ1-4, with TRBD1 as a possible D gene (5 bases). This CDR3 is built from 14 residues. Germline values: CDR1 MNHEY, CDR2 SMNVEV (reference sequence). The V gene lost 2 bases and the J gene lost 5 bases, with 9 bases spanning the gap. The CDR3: CASSLVGGNEKLFF. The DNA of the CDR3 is TGTGCCAGCAGTTTAGTTGGGGGGAATGAAAAACTGTTTTTT.

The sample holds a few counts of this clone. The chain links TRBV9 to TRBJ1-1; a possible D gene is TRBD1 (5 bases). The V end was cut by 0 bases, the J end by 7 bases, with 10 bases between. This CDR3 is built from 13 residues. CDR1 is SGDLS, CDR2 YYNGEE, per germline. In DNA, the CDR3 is TGTGCCAGCAGCGTAGGAAGTAGGGGTGAAGCTTTCTTT. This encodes CASSVGSRGEAFF.

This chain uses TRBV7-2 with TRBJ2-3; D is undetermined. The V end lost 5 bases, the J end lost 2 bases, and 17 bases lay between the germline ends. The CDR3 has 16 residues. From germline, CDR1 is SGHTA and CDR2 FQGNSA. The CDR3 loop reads CASSPSSRLYTDTQYF. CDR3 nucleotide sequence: TGTGCCAGCAGCCCCTCCTCTCGACTCTACACAGATACGCAGTATTTT.

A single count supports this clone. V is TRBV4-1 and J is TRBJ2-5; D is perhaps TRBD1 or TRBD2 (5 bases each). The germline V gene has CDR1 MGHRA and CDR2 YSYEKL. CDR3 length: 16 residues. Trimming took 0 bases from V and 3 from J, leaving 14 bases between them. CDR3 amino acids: CASSQDFGTGKETQYF. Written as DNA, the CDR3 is TGCGCCAGCAGCCAAGATTTTGGGACCGGTAAAGAGACCCAGTACTTC.

CDR3 nucleotides: TGCGCCAGCAGCTTGACTAGCGGGATCACAGATACGCAGTATTTT. Protein sequence: CASSLTSGITDTQYF. The chain uses TRBV5-1 and TRBJ2-3; 10 positions match TRBD2. Germline CDR1 SGHRS, CDR2 YFSETQ. This CDR3 is built from 15 residues. The V gene end was trimmed by 1 base and the J gene end by 2 bases; junction bases not matched to a gene: 1. Full variable domain (remainder filled in from reference TRBV5-1 and TRBJ2-3): KAGVTQTPRYLIKTRGQQVTLSCSPISGHRSVSWYQQTPGQGLQFLFEYFSETQRNKGNFPGRFSGRQFSNSRSEMNVSTLELGDSALYLCASSLTSGITDTQYFGPGTRLTVL.

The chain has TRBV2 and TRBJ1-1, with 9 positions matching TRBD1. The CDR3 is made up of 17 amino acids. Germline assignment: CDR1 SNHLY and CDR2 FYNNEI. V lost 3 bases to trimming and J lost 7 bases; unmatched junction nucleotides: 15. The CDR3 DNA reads TGTGCCAGCAGTGACTTGCAGGGGCTTACGGGACAGGGTGAAGCTTTCTTT. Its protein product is CASSDLQGLTGQGEAFF.

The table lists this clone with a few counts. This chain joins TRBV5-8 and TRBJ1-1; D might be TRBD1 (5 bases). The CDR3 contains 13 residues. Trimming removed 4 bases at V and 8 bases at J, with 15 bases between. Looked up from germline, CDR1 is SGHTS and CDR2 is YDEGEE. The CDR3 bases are TGTGCCAGCAGCCCGGTGGGGGTACGGGAAGCTTTCTTT. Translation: CASSPVGVREAFF.

CDR3: CASSLDVNTEAFF. DNA for the CDR3: TGTGCCAGCAGCCTGGATGTGAACACTGAAGCTTTCTTT. The chain joins TRBV6-6 to TRBJ1-1, with D unclear. CDR3 length: 13 residues. Germline V gene data show CDR1 as MNHNY and CDR2 as SVGAGI (reference sequence). The germline V and J ends were trimmed by 6 bases and 0 bases, with 8 bases remaining between them.

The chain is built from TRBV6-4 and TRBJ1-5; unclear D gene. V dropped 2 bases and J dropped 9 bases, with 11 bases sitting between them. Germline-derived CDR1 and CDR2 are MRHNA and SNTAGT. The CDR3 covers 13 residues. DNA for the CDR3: TGTGCCAGCAGTGACGGGGAGGGCCGGCCCCAGCATTTT. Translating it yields CASSDGEGRPQHF.

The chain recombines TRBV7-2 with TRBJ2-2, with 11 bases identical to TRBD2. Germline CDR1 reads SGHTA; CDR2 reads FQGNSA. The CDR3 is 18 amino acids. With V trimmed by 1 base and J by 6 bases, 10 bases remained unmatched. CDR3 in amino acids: CASSLGGLAGFIAGELFF. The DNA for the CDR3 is TGTGCCAGCAGCTTAGGTGGACTAGCGGGTTTTATCGCCGGGGAGCTGTTTTTT.

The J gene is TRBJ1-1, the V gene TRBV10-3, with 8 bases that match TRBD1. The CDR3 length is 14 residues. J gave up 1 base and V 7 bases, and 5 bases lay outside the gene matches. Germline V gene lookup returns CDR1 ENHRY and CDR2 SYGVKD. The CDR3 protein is CAITQTGENTEAFF. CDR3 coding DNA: TGTGCCATCACCCAGACAGGGGAGAACACTGAAGCTTTCTTT.

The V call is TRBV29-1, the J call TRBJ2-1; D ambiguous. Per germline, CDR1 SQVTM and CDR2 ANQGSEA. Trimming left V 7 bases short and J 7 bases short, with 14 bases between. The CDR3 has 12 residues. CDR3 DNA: TGCAGCGGCCGGGCCGCCGGGAATGAGCAGTTCTTC. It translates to CSGRAAGNEQFF.

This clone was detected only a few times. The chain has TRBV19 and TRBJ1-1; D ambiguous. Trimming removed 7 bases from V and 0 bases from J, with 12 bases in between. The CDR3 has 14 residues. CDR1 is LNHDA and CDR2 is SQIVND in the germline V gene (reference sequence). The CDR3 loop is CASKEGRMNTEAFF. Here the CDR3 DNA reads TGTGCCAGTAAAGAGGGCAGAATGAACACTGAAGCTTTCTTT.

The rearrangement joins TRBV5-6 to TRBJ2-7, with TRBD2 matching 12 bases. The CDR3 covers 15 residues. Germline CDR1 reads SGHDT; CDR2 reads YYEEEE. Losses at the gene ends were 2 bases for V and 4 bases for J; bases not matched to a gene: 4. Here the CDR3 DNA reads TGTGCCAGCAGCTTCTCCGGGACTAGCGGGTACGAGCAGTACGTC. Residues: CASSFSGTSGYEQYV.

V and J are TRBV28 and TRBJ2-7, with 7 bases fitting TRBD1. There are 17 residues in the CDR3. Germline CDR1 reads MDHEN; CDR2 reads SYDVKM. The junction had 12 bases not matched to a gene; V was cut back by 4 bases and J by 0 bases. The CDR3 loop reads CASSSLTGQASSYEQYF. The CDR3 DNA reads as TGTGCCAGCAGTTCCCTGACAGGACAGGCGAGCTCCTACGAGCAGTACTTC.

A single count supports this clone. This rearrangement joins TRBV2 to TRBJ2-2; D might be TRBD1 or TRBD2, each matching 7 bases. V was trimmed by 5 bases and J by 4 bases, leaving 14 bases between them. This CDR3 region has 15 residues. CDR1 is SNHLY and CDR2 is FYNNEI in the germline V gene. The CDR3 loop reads CASSLQGRGTGELFF. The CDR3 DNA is TGTGCCAGCAGTCTACAGGGGAGGGGCACCGGGGAGCTGTTTTTT.

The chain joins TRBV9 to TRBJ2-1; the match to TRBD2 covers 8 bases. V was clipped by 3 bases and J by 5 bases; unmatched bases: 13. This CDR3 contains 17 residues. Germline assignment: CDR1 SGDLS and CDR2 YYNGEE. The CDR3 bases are TGTGCCAGCAGCGCACCCCCCCCAGCGGGAGTCCACAATGAGCAGTTCTTC. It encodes CASSAPPPAGVHNEQFF.

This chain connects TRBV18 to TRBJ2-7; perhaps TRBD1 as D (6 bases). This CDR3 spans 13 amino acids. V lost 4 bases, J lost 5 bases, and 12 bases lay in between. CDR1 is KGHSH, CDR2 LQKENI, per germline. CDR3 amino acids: CASSQLQGDEQYV. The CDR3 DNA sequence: TGTGCCAGCTCACAATTACAGGGAGACGAGCAGTACGTC.

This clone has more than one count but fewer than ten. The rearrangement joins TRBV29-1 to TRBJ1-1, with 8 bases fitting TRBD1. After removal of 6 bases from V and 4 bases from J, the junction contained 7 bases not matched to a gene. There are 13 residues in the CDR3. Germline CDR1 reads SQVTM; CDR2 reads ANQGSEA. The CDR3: CSVGQGDATEAFF. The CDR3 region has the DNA TGCAGCGTCGGACAGGGAGACGCCACTGAAGCTTTCTTT.

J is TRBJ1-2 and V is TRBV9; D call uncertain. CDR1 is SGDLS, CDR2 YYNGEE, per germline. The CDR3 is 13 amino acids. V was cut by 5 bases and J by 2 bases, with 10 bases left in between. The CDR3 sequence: CASSKARNYGYTF. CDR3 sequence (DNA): TGTGCCAGCAGTAAGGCAAGGAACTATGGCTACACCTTC.

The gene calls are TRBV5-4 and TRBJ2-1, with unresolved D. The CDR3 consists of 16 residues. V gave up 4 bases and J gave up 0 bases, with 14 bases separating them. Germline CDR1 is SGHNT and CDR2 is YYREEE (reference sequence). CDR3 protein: CASSPVPLSSYNEQFF. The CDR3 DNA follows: TGTGCCAGCAGCCCCGTCCCATTGAGCTCCTACAATGAGCAGTTCTTC. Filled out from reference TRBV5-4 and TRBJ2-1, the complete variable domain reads ETGVTQSPTHLIKTRGQQVTLRCSSQSGHNTVSWYQQALGQGPQFIFQYYREEENGRGNFPPRFSGLQFPNYSSELNVNALELDDSALYLCASSPVPLSSYNEQFFGPGTRLTVL.